A selection of T cell receptor beta chains follows, all from one sample in a study of blood T cell repertoires in COVID-19. Profiling relied on immunoSEQ multiplex PCR, and the TCRdb table lists in-frame clones only, not all of them. The profile shows approximately 150,000 clones, roughly three quarters of them singletons. Sequencing was performed on peripheral blood. Source of these receptors: a man between 50 and 59 years old with active or convalescent COVID-19. The CDR3 runs from the conserved cysteine through the conserved F or W. The D gene is left open where the match is weak. Clone size is stated in some rows and not others, as once, few, many or a class when expanded.

V gene	D gene	J gene	clone size	CDR3 DNA	CDR3 protein
TRBV9	.	TRBJ1-4	.	TGTGCCAGCAGCGTAGCGCAGGGGAGGGCTAATGAAAAACTGTTTTTT	CASSVAQGRANEKLFF
TRBV28	.	TRBJ2-5	.	TGTGCCAGCAGTTCCCAGGGGAGTTCCAGAGAGACCCAGTACTTC	CASSSQGSSRETQYF
TRBV28	.	TRBJ1-5	few	TGTGCCAGCAGTTTATTGAGGGGGGGTCAGCCCCAGCATTTT	CASSLLRGGQPQHF
TRBV5-6	.	TRBJ2-5	.	TGTGCCAGCAGCTTTCTGGGGCCAGAGACCCAGTACTTC	CASSFLGPETQYF
TRBV28	TRBD2	TRBJ2-7	.	TGTGCCAGCAGTTTGGCTAGCGGGGTCTACGAGCAGTACTTC	CASSLASGVYEQYF
TRBV11-2	.	TRBJ1-1	.	TGTGCCAGCAGCTTAGTCGTCGGGAACACTGAAGCTTTCTTT	CASSLVVGNTEAFF
TRBV30	TRBD2	TRBJ2-7	.	TGTGCCTGCTCCGGGACTAGCGGGAGTAAGTACGAGCAGTACTTC	CACSGTSGSKYEQYF
TRBV10-3	.	TRBJ2-1	.	TGTGCCATCAGTGAGGAACGGGACACCTCCAATGAGCAGTTCTTC	CAISEERDTSNEQFF
TRBV7-3	.	TRBJ2-2	.	TGTGCCAGCAGCTTAATTCCGGCGGCGAACACCGGGGAGCTGTTTTTT	CASSLIPAANTGELFF
TRBV7-3	.	TRBJ2-2	once	TGTGCCAGCAGCTCCCGACAGGCGGGGAACACCGGGGAGCTGTTTTTT	CASSSRQAGNTGELFF
TRBV19	TRBD2	TRBJ2-1	many	TGTGCCAGTAGGAGGACTAGCGGGAGTTACGATGAGCAGTTCTTC	CASRRTSGSYDEQFF
TRBV6-5	.	TRBJ1-1	.	TGTGCCAGCAGTTACTCGCGGGGGGTAAGGACCCTCTTT	CASSYSRGVRTLF
TRBV7-8	.	TRBJ2-5	.	TGTGCCAGCAGCGCCTCGGGACACCTACAAGAGACCCAGTACTTC	CASSASGHLQETQYF
TRBV10-1	.	TRBJ2-7	few	TGCGCCAGTCGCGGGCAGCTCTACGAGCAGTACTTC	CASRGQLYEQYF
TRBV19	TRBD1	TRBJ2-2	.	TGTGCCAGTAGTATAGATTCGACAGGGACCAGGGAGCTGTTTTTT	CASSIDSTGTRELFF
TRBV7-2	.	TRBJ1-4	.	TGTGCCAGCAGCTTAGTACCCACAGCAACTAATGAAAAACTGTTTTTT	CASSLVPTATNEKLFF
TRBV6-5	.	TRBJ2-7	.	TGTGCCAGCAGTTCGTGGGACAAGGTGGGCGAGCAGTACTTC	CASSSWDKVGEQYF
TRBV29-1	TRBD2	TRBJ2-2	.	TGCAGCGTTCGCGCCTGGGGGACTAGCACCGGGGAGCTGTTTTTT	CSVRAWGTSTGELFF
TRBV10-3	TRBD2	TRBJ2-1	.	TGTGCCATCCGTAGCGGGATTGAGCAGTTCTTC	CAIRSGIEQFF
TRBV5-6	.	TRBJ1-1	few	TGTGCCAGCAGCTTGGGAGCGGGGTTTGAAGCTTTCTTT	CASSLGAGFEAFF
TRBV27	TRBD2	TRBJ2-2	.	TGTGCCAGCAGTCTACAGACTAGCAACACCGGGGAGCTGTTTTTT	CASSLQTSNTGELFF
TRBV19	.	TRBJ1-1	.	TGTGCCAGTAGTCTGCAGGGGCGCGAGACTGAAGCTTTCTTT	CASSLQGRETEAFF
TRBV4-1	.	TRBJ2-1	.	TGCGCCAGCAGCCAAGGCTACCGTAATGAGCAGTTCTTC	CASSQGYRNEQFF
TRBV19	TRBD2	TRBJ2-3	.	TGTGCCAGTAGTATACGAGCGGGAGGTGGCACAGATACGCAGTATTTT	CASSIRAGGGTDTQYF
TRBV7-8	.	TRBJ1-6	.	TGTGCCAGCAGCTTAGAGGCGGATTCACCCCTCCACTTT	CASSLEADSPLHF
TRBV5-1	TRBD2	TRBJ2-3	few	TGCGCCAGCAGCCCCGAGCGGGAGTCCACCACAGATACGCAGTATTTT	CASSPERESTTDTQYF
TRBV27	TRBD1	TRBJ2-7	.	TGTGCCAGCCGGGACAGGGGTTGGTCCTACGAGCAGTACTTC	CASRDRGWSYEQYF
TRBV28	.	TRBJ2-1	once	TGTGCCAGCAGTCCCTCACCGGGGGGCGGGAGAGCTTACAATGAGCAGTTCTTC	CASSPSPGGGRAYNEQFF
TRBV7-6	.	TRBJ2-1	.	TGTGCCAGTCTACAGGGAAACAATGAGCAGTTCTTC	CASLQGNNEQFF
TRBV7-9	.	TRBJ2-6	.	TGTGCCAGCAGCCCCCGGGTTAGCTCTGGGGCCAACGTCCTGACTTTC	CASSPRVSSGANVLTF